The 12 T cell receptor beta chains below were found in one sample sequenced in a study of T cell repertoires in cytomegalovirus infection (dated by TCRdb to the late 2010s). Sequencing took place on an Illumina HiSeq 1500. TCRdb itself trimmed the public reads at Q25 with fastp, ran MiXCR and retained productive beta chains. Each CDR3 protein gets just one entry, which takes the most common genes and DNA from the rows behind it. This sample holds a few hundred thousand distinct CDR3 sequences; about a sixth were observed only once. Roughly half of the sample lies in the top ten. Sequenced sample: CD8+ T cells from PBMCs. Source of these receptors: a human donor in good health (CMV status not recorded). Some clones in this sample may be carry-over from other donors' samples.

This chain connects TRBV29-1 to TRBJ1-2; 9 bases line up with TRBD1. The CDR3 spans 13 residues. The V gene's germline CDR1 is SQVTM and CDR2 ANQGSEA. Trimming cost V 1 base and J 4 bases; bases outside gene matches: 1. CDR3 sequence: CSVEGTGAYGYTF. The DNA of the CDR3 is TGCAGCGTTGAAGGGACAGGGGCCTATGGCTACACCTTC.

The V gene is TRBV28, the J gene TRBJ2-7; either TRBD1 or TRBD2 may fit D (6 bases each). The germline V gene encodes CDR1 MDHEN and CDR2 SYDVKM. This CDR3 has 14 amino acids. V dropped 6 bases and J dropped 0 bases, with 12 bases sitting between them. In nucleotides, the CDR3 is TGTGCCAGCAGCGAGACGGGGGCCTCCTACGAGCAGTACTTC. It translates to CASSETGASYEQYF.

The rearrangement uses TRBV29-1 and TRBJ2-7; 9 positions match TRBD1. From germline, CDR1 is SQVTM and CDR2 ANQGSEA. The V and J ends lost 5 bases and 3 bases, in that order; junction bases with no gene match: 8. This CDR3 region has 14 residues. As DNA, the CDR3 is TGCAGCGTTCTTATGGACAGGGGCTACTACGAGCAGTACTTC. The encoded protein is CSVLMDRGYYEQYF.

This chain connects TRBV10-3 to TRBJ2-2; TRBD1 is a possible D gene (6 bases). CDR1 is ENHRY, CDR2 SYGVKD, per germline. CDR3 length equals 14 residues. V was cut by 9 bases and J by 0 bases, with 11 bases left in between. The CDR3 nucleotides read TGTGCCATTGGGGGCGAACCGAACACCGGGGAGCTGTTTTTT. As protein: CAIGGEPNTGELFF.

The J gene is TRBJ2-1, the V gene TRBV4-1; D unclear. The V gene's germline CDR1 is MGHRA and CDR2 YSYEKL. The V gene lost 3 bases and the J gene lost 0 bases, with 6 bases spanning the gap. CDR3 length equals 14 residues. CDR3 amino acids: CASSHRSSYNEQFF. The CDR3 DNA is TGCGCCAGCAGCCATCGTAGCTCCTACAATGAGCAGTTCTTC.

This clonotype was seen just once. The V call is TRBV13, the J call TRBJ2-5; 9 bases are a match to TRBD1. CDR1 and CDR2 (germline): PRHDT, FYEKMQ (reference sequence). This CDR3 has 15 residues. J was trimmed by 5 bases and V by 4 bases; bases with no gene match: 8. DNA for the CDR3: TGTGCCAGCAGCTACAAGACAGGGGGTCTTGAGACCCAGTACTTC. Amino acids: CASSYKTGGLETQYF. Full variable domain (remainder filled in from reference TRBV13 and TRBJ2-5): AAGVIQSPRHLIKEKRETATLKCYPIPRHDTVYWYQQGPGQDPQFLISFYEKMQSDKGSIPDRFSAQQFSDYHSELNMSSLELGDSALYFCASSYKTGGLETQYFGPGTRLLVL.

This clonotype was detected a few times. V usage is TRBV20-1 and J usage is TRBJ2-1; a weak D match, TRBD2 (6 bases). V was cut by 3 bases and J by 0 bases, with 12 bases left in between. Germline values: CDR1 DFQATT, CDR2 SNEGSKA (reference sequence). The CDR3 is 15 residues long. CDR3 in amino acids: CSASRGESSYNEQFF. CDR3 bases: TGCAGTGCTAGTCGCGGGGAGAGCTCCTACAATGAGCAGTTCTTC.

The CDR3 loop is CASSLLIGGGSYNEQFF. As DNA, the CDR3 is TGTGCCAGCAGCTTATTGATTGGAGGGGGCTCCTACAATGAGCAGTTCTTC. This chain joins TRBV7-6 and TRBJ2-1; tentatively, D is TRBD1 or TRBD2 (6 bases each). The germline V gene encodes CDR1 SGHVS and CDR2 FNYEAQ. The V end lost 2 bases, the J end lost 0 bases, and 14 bases lay between the germline ends. This CDR3 has 17 residues.

There are many counts of this clonotype. The V call is TRBV9, the J call TRBJ1-5; D uncertain. Germline V gene sequence: CDR1 SGDLS, CDR2 YYNGEE. The ends were cut back, 4 bases at V and 5 bases at J, with 10 bases in the middle. This CDR3 comprises 13 residues. The CDR3 region has the DNA TGTGCCAGCAGCCCAGCCCTGCATCAGCCCCAGCATTTT. This codes for CASSPALHQPQHF.

This clonotype was recorded many times. The chain uses TRBV5-5 and TRBJ2-1, with D unclear. The CDR3 spans 15 residues. V was pared by 0 bases and J by 6 bases, with 13 bases between. CDR1 is SGHKS and CDR2 is YYEKEE in the germline V gene (reference sequence). Here the CDR3 DNA reads TGTGCCAGCAGCTTGGCCGGAGACCCCACCAATGAGCAGTTCTTC. Protein sequence: CASSLAGDPTNEQFF. Looking up the rest from reference TRBV5-5 and TRBJ2-1 gives the full variable domain: DAGVTQSPTHLIKTRGQQVTLRCSPISGHKSVSWYQQVLGQGPQFIFQYYEKEERGRGNFPDRFSARQFPNYSSELNVNALLLGDSALYLCASSLAGDPTNEQFFGPGTRLTVL.

This clonotype was found a few times. The V and J genes are TRBV25-1 and TRBJ2-7, with TRBD1 as a possible D gene (6 bases). The V gene's germline CDR1 is MGHDK and CDR2 SYGVNS. The CDR3 loop spans 13 amino acids. The V end lost 8 bases, the J end lost 0 bases, and 11 bases lay between the germline ends. The CDR3 loop reads CASRRTDSYEQYF. Here the CDR3 DNA reads TGTGCCAGCCGAAGGACAGACTCCTACGAGCAGTACTTC.

This clonotype has more than one count but fewer than ten. In DNA, the CDR3 is TGCAGCGTGGCTGGACAGGGTGAAGCTTTCTTT. Protein: CSVAGQGEAFF. This chain joins TRBV29-1 and TRBJ1-1, with 8 positions matching TRBD1. Germline CDR1 and CDR2: SQVTM and ANQGSEA. The V gene end was trimmed by 6 bases and the J gene end by 7 bases; junction bases not matched to a gene: 4. This CDR3 has 11 residues.